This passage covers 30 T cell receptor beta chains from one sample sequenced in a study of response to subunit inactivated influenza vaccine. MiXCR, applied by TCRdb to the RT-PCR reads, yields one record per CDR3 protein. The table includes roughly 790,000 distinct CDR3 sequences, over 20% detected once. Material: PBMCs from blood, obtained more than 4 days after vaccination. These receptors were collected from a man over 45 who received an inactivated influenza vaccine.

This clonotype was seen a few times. The CDR3 loop is CSAPPLLPGGNTEAFF. The CDR3 region has the DNA TGCAGCGCCCCCCCTCTCTTACCTGGAGGGAACACTGAAGCTTTCTTT. The chain combines TRBV20-1 with TRBJ1-1; no firm D call. The CDR3 is made up of 16 amino acids. CDR1 and CDR2 from the germline V gene are DFQATT and SNEGSKA (reference sequence).

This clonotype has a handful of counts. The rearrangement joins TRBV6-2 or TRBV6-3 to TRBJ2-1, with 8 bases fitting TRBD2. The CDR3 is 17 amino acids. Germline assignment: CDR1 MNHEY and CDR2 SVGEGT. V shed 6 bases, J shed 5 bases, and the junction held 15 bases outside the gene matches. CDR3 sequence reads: CASRNPPGTSFDNEQFF. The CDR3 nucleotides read TGTGCCAGCAGGAACCCACCCGGGACTAGTTTTGACAATGAGCAGTTCTTC.

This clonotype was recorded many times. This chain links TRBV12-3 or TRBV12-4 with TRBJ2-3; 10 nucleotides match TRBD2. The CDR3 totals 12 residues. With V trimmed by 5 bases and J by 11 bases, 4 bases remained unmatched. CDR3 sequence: CASSPLAGGQYF. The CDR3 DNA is TGTGCCAGCAGTCCATTAGCGGGGGGGCAGTATTTT.

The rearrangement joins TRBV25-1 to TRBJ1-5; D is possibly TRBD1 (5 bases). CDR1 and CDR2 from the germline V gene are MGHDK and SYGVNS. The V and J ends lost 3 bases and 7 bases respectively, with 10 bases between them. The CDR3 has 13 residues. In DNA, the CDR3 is TGTGCCAGCAGTGACGCAGGGAAACAGCCCCAGCATTTT. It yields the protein CASSDAGKQPQHF.

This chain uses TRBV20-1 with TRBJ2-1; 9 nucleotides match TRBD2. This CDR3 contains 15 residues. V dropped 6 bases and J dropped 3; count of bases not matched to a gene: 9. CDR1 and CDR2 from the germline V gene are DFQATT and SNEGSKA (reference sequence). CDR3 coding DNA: TGCAGTGCCGGTCATAGCGGGAGCATCTACAATGAGCAGTTCTTC. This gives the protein CSAGHSGSIYNEQFF.

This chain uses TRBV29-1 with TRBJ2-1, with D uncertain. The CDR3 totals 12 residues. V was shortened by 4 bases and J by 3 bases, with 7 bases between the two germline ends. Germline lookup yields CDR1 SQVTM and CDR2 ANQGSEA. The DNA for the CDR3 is TGCAGCGTTGTAGTCAACTACAATGAGCAGTTCTTC. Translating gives CSVVVNYNEQFF.

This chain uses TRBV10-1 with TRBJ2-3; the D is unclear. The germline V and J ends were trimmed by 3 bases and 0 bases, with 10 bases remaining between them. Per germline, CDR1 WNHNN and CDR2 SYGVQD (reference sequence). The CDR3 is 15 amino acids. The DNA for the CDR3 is TGCGCCAGCAGTGATACCGACGTTAGCACAGATACGCAGTATTTT. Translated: CASSDTDVSTDTQYF.

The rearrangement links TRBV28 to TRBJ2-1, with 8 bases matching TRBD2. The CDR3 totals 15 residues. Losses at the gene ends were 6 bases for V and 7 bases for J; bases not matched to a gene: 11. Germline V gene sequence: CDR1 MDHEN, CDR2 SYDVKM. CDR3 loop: CASSPPPGGMNEQFF. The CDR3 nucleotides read TGTGCCAGCAGCCCCCCCCCGGGGGGGATGAATGAGCAGTTCTTC.

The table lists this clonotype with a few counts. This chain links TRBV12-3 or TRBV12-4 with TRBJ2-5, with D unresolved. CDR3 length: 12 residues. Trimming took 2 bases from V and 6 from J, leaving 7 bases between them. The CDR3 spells CASSLYAQTQYF. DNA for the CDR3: TGTGCCAGCAGTTTATATGCCCAGACCCAGTACTTC.

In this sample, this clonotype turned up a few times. The CDR3 sequence is CASSKEQGLGEQYF. CDR3 nucleotides: TGTGCCAGCAGCAAAGAACAGGGTCTCGGCGAGCAGTACTTC. The chain has TRBV21-1 and TRBJ2-7; the table's D call, TRBD1, has no DNA check behind it. TRBV21-1 is tagged as a pseudogene. CDR3 length: 14 residues.

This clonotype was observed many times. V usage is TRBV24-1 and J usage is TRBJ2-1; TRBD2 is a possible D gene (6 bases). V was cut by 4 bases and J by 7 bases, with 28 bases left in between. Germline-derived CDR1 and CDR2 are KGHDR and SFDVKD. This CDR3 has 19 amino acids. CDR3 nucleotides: TGTGCCACCAGTGAGGCTTATGGGGAGCGCGGGACCCCCTGGAATGAGCAGTTCTTC. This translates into CATSEAYGERGTPWNEQFF.

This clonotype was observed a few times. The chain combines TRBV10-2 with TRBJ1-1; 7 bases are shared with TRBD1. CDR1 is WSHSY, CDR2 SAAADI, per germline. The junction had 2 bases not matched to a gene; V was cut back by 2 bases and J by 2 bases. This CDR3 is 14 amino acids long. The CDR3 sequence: CASSEAGGNTEAFF. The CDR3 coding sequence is TGCGCCAGCAGTGAGGCAGGGGGTAACACTGAAGCTTTCTTT.

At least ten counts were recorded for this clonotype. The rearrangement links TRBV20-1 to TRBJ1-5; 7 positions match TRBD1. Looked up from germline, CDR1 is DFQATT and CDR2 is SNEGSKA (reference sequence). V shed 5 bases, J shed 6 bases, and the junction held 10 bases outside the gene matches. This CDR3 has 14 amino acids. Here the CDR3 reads CSARGRGVGQPQHF. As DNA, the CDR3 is TGCAGTGCTCGAGGCAGGGGGGTAGGTCAGCCCCAGCATTTT.

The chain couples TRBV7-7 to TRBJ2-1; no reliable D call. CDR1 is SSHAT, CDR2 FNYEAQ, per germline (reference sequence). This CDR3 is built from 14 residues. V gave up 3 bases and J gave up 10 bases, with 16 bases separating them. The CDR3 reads CASSLYPWAREQFF. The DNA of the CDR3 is TGTGCCAGCAGCTTGTATCCCTGGGCCCGGGAGCAGTTCTTC.

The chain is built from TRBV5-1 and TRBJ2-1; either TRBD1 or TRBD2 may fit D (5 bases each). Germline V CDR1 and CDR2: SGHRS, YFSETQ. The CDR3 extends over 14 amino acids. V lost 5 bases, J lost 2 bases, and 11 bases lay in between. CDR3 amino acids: CASRNGDPYNEQFF. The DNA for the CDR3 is TGCGCCAGCAGGAACGGGGACCCCTACAATGAGCAGTTCTTC.

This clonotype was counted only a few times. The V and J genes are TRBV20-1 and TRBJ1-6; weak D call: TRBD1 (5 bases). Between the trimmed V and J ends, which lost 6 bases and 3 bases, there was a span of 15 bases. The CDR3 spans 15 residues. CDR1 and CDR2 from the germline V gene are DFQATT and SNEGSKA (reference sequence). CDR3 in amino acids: CSALPGTIYNSPLHF. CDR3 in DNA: TGCAGTGCCCTGCCCGGGACGATCTATAATTCACCCCTCCACTTT.

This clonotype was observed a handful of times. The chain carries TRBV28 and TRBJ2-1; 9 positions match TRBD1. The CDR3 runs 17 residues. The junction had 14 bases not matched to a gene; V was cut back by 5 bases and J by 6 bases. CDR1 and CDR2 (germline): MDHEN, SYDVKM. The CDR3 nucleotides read TGTGCCAGCAGTCTAAGACCTGGACAGGGGATAATCAATGAGCAGTTCTTC. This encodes CASSLRPGQGIINEQFF.

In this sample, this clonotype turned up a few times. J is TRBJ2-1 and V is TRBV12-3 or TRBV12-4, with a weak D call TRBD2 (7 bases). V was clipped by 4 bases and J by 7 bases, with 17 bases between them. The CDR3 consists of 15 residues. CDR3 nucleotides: TGTGCCAGCAGTTACTCCGGGGGGCCAATGAATGAGCAGTTCTTC. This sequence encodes CASSYSGGPMNEQFF.

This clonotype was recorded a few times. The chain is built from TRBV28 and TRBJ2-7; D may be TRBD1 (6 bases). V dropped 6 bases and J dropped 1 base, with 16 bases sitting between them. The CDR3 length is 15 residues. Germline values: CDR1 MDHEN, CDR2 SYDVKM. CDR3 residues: CASRLGAGTSYEQYF. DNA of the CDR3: TGTGCCAGCAGGTTGGGGGCCGGGACGTCCTACGAGCAGTACTTC.

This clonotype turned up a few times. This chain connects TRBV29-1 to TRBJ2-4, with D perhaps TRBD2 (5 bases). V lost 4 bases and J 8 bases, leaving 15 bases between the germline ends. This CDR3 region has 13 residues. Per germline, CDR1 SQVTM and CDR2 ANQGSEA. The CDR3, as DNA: TGCAGCGTTGGAGGGATTGGTGGGTACATTCAGTACTTC. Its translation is CSVGGIGGYIQYF.

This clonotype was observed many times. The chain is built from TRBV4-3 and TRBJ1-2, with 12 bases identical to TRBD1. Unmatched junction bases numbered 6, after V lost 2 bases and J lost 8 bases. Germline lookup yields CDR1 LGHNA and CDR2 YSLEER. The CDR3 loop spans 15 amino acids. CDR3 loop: CASSQTGQGAWGYTF. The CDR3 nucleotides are TGCGCCAGCAGCCAAACGGGACAGGGGGCGTGGGGCTACACCTTC.

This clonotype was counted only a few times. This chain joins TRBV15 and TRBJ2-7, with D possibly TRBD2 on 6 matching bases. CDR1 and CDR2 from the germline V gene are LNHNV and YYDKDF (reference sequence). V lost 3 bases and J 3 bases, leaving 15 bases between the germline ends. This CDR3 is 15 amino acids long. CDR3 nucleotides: TGTGCCACCAGCAGGGTGATGACCGGGGGCTACGAGCAGTACTTC. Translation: CATSRVMTGGYEQYF.

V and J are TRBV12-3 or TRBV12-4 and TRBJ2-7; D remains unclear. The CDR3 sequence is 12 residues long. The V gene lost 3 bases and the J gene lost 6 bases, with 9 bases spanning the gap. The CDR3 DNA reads TGTGCCAGCAGTTTTTCCCGGGCCGAGCAGTACTTC. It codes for CASSFSRAEQYF.

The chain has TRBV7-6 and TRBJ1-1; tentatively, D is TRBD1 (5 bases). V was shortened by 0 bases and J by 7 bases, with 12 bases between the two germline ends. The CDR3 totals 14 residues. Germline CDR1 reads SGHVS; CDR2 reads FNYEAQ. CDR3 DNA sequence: TGTGCCAGCAGCTTAGCGGTGTCAGACAGTGAAGCTTTCTTT. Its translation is CASSLAVSDSEAFF.

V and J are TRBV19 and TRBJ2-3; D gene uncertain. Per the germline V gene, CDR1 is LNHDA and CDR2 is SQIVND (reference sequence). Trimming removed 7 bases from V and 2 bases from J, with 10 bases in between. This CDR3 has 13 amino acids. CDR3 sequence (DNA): TGTGCCAGTACGCCCCCGAACACAGATACGCAGTATTTT. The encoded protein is CASTPPNTDTQYF.

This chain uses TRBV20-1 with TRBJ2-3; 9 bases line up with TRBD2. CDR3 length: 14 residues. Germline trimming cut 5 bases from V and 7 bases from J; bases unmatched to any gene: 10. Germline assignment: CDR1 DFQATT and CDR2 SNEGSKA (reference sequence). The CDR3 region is CSASGTSLLNTQYF. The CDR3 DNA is TGCAGTGCTTCCGGGACTAGCTTACTGAATACGCAGTATTTT.

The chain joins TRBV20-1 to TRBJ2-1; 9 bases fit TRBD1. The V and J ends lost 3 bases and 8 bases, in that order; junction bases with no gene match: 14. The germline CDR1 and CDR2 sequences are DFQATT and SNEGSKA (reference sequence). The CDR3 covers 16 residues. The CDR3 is CSARIPRTGEGYEQFF. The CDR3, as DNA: TGCAGTGCTAGGATTCCAAGGACAGGGGAGGGCTATGAGCAGTTCTTC.

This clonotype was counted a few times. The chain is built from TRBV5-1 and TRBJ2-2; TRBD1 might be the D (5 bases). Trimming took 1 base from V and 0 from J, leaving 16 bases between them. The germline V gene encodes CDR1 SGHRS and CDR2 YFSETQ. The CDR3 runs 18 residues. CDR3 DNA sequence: TGCGCCAGCAGCTTGCGTGGGGCAGCCACCGCGAACACCGGGGAGCTGTTTTTT. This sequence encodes CASSLRGAATANTGELFF. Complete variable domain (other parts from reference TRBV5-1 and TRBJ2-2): KAGVTQTPRYLIKTRGQQVTLSCSPISGHRSVSWYQQTPGQGLQFLFEYFSETQRNKGNFPGRFSGRQFSNSRSEMNVSTLELGDSALYLCASSLRGAATANTGELFFGEGSRLTVL.

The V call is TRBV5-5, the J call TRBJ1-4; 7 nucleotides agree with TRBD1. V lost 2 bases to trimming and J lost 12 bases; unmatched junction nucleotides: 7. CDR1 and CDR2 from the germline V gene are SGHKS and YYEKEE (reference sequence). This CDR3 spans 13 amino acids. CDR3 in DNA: TGTGCCAGCAGCTTTGGACAGGCCTCACAACTGTTTTTT. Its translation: CASSFGQASQLFF.

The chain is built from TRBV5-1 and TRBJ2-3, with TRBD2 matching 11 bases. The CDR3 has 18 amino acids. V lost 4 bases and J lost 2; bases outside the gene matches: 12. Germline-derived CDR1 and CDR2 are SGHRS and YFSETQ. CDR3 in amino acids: CASSGVGTSGTLTDTQYF. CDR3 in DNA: TGCGCCAGCAGCGGAGTCGGGACTAGCGGAACCCTCACAGATACGCAGTATTTT.